This passage covers 27 T cell receptor beta chains from one sample sequenced in a study of Ad26.COV2.S vaccination and SARS-CoV-2 variants. Produced via immunoSEQ multiplex PCR; TCRdb's table is partial and in-frame only. The table shows a few hundred thousand clones, with roughly four fifths occurring only once. Treatment in this sample: approximately 18 received Ad26.COV2.S at low or high dose, single or two shots; several received placebo; per-sample allocation not given. Sampling was done on day 63 after the first vaccine or placebo injection. The material was peripheral blood, obtained in a trial of Ad26.COV2.S vaccine versus placebo. These TCRs come from a person aged 18-65 years who received the Ad26.COV2.S COVID-19 vaccine or a placebo.

The chain has TRBV7-3 and TRBJ1-1, with 7 bases fitting TRBD1. J lost 4 bases, V lost 4 bases, and 12 bases had no gene match. The germline V gene has CDR1 SGHTA and CDR2 FQGTGA. This CDR3 has 16 residues. The CDR3 is CASSSLGGAAGTEAFF. In DNA, the CDR3 is TGTGCCAGCAGCTCCTTAGGGGGCGCCGCGGGCACTGAAGCTTTCTTT.

A few counts support this clone. This chain joins TRBV2 and TRBJ2-2, with 10 bases fitting TRBD2. Germline CDR1 reads SNHLY; CDR2 reads FYNNEI. The V segment lost 2 bases and the J segment 7 bases; nucleotides outside the gene matches: 4. The CDR3 is 15 residues long. The CDR3 DNA sequence: TGTGCCAGCAGTGAATGGCTAGCGGGAGTCGGGGAGCTGTTTTTT. This codes for CASSEWLAGVGELFF.

The V gene is TRBV7-2, the J gene TRBJ2-7; 9 bases are a match to TRBD2. The junction had 22 bases not matched to a gene; V was cut back by 3 bases and J by 7 bases. There are 19 residues in the CDR3. The germline V gene has CDR1 SGHTA and CDR2 FQGNSA. The CDR3 sequence: CASSFLDGWGLAPPLEQYF. The CDR3 DNA sequence: TGTGCCAGCAGCTTTCTGGATGGATGGGGACTAGCCCCGCCCCTGGAGCAGTACTTC.

V and J are TRBV3-1 (or the pseudogene TRBV3-2) and TRBJ2-5; D gene uncertain. The germline gives CDR1 LGHDT, CDR2 YNNKEL (reference sequence). The V and J ends lost 1 base and 5 bases respectively, with 14 bases between them. The CDR3 covers 15 residues. The CDR3 bases are TGTGCCAGCAGCCAAGTATCAAGGGCGCGGGAGACCCAGTACTTC. The encoded protein is CASSQVSRARETQYF.

This sequence joins TRBV7-8 and TRBJ2-2; D perhaps matches TRBD2 (6 bases). The CDR3 contains 15 residues. The germline CDR1 and CDR2 sequences are SGHVS and FQNEAQ. V was clipped by 5 bases and J by 1 base, with 11 bases between them. The CDR3 protein is CASSPRERNTGELFF. CDR3 DNA: TGTGCCAGCAGCCCCCGGGAGCGGAACACCGGGGAGCTGTTTTTT.

This chain uses TRBV12-3 or TRBV12-4 with TRBJ1-6; D call uncertain. V gave up 1 base and J gave up 14 bases, with 6 bases separating them. This CDR3 region has 11 residues. CDR3 coding DNA: TGTGCCAGCAGTTTAGGGGGATCCCTCCACTTT. Translation gives CASSLGGSLHF.

With respect to this clone: This same CDR3 is encoded by further DNA sequences in the sample. The chain is built from TRBV7-9 and TRBJ2-1; D gene ambiguous. Trimming took 1 base from V and 4 from J, leaving 5 bases between them. Per the germline V gene, CDR1 is SEHNR and CDR2 is FQNEAQ (reference sequence). The CDR3 is 13 residues long. As DNA, the CDR3 is TGTGCCAGCAGCTTAGGGGCGTACAATGAGCAGTTCTTC. This codes for CASSLGAYNEQFF. Supplemented by reference TRBV7-9 and TRBJ2-1, the full variable domain reads DTGVSQNPRHKITKRGQNVTFRCDPISEHNRLYWYRQTLGQGPEFLTYFQNEAQLEKSRLLSDRFSAERPKGSFSTLEIQRTEQGDSAMYLCASSLGAYNEQFFGPGTRLTVL.

The V gene is TRBV7-9, the J gene TRBJ2-1; D could derive from TRBD1 or TRBD2 (5 bases each). The CDR3 is made up of 13 amino acids. CDR1 is SEHNR and CDR2 is FQNEAQ in the germline V gene (reference sequence). Trimming pared 3 bases from V and 8 bases from J, leaving 11 bases between. This CDR3 reads CASSLVLGDEQFF. The CDR3 DNA is TGTGCCAGCAGCTTGGTTCTGGGGGATGAGCAGTTCTTC.

This rearrangement joins TRBV4-1 to TRBJ2-3, with D possibly TRBD1 on 6 matching bases. The germline V and J ends were trimmed by 4 bases and 9 bases, with 11 bases remaining between them. The germline gives CDR1 MGHRA, CDR2 YSYEKL. The CDR3 length is 12 residues. The CDR3 DNA is TGCGCCAGCAGCCTGTCCCAGGGGACGCAGTATTTT. Protein product: CASSLSQGTQYF.

The chain carries TRBV5-1 and TRBJ2-2; the match to TRBD1 covers 7 bases. This CDR3 region has 17 residues. CDR1 is SGHRS, CDR2 YFSETQ, per germline. The J segment lost 0 bases and the V segment lost 3 bases, leaving 8 bases of the junction unmatched. Written as DNA, the CDR3 is TGCGCCAGCAGCTCTAACCCCGGGACAGCGAACACCGGGGAGCTGTTTTTT. Protein product: CASSSNPGTANTGELFF.

The J gene is TRBJ1-2, the V gene TRBV11-2; D possibly corresponds to TRBD1 (5 bases). Germline values: CDR1 SGHAT, CDR2 FQNNGV. V was trimmed by 1 base and J by 8 bases, leaving 14 bases between them. This CDR3 comprises 14 residues. The CDR3: CASSLGWLRGGYTF. In nucleotides, the CDR3 is TGTGCCAGCAGCTTAGGGTGGTTGAGGGGCGGCTACACCTTC.

The chain carries TRBV6-5 and TRBJ1-3; 7 nucleotides match TRBD1. The germline CDR1 and CDR2 sequences are MNHEY and SVGAGI. After removal of 4 bases from V and 2 bases from J, the junction contained 5 bases not matched to a gene. The CDR3 totals 15 residues. CDR3 amino acids: CASSSGGGAGNTIYF. The CDR3 coding sequence is TGTGCCAGCAGTTCAGGGGGAGGGGCTGGAAACACCATATATTTT.

V is TRBV27 and J is TRBJ2-7; 9 bases match TRBD2. Trimming took 2 bases from V and 0 from J; bases not matched to a gene: 2. The CDR3 is made up of 15 amino acids. Germline V CDR1 and CDR2: MNHEY, SMNVEV (reference sequence). The chain's CDR3 is CASSLSGGYSYEQYF. DNA of the CDR3: TGTGCCAGCAGTTTAAGCGGGGGGTACTCCTACGAGCAGTACTTC.

With regard to this clone: The sample carries other DNA sequences with the same CDR3. This chain uses TRBV5-1 with TRBJ2-5; tentatively, D is TRBD1 (6 bases). Trimming stripped 0 bases from V and 2 bases from J, with 8 bases between. There are 14 residues in the CDR3. Germline-derived CDR1 and CDR2 are SGHRS and YFSETQ. CDR3 nucleotide sequence: TGCGCCAGCAGCTTGGCTGGGACACAAGAGACCCAGTACTTC. Amino acids: CASSLAGTQETQYF.

The DNA of the CDR3 is TGCGCCAGCAGCGCTTTCGTGGGTAACACTGAAGCTTTCTTT. Residues: CASSAFVGNTEAFF. The chain combines TRBV5-1 with TRBJ1-1; D not resolved. Trimming removed 4 bases at V and 2 bases at J, with 12 bases between. CDR3 length: 14 amino acids. The V gene's germline CDR1 is SGHRS and CDR2 YFSETQ.

The rearrangement links TRBV2 to TRBJ2-2; D is undetermined. The CDR3 totals 15 residues. The germline V and J ends were trimmed by 4 bases and 6 bases, with 15 bases remaining between them. Germline CDR1 reads SNHLY; CDR2 reads FYNNEI. The CDR3 protein is CASSANSGVAGELFF. CDR3 sequence (DNA): TGTGCCAGCAGTGCTAACTCAGGAGTCGCCGGGGAGCTGTTTTTT.

V is TRBV15 and J is TRBJ1-1; D not resolved. CDR1 and CDR2 (germline): LNHNV, YYDKDF (reference sequence). Trimming pared 1 base from V and 1 base from J, leaving 7 bases between. This CDR3 region has 14 residues. CDR3 bases: TGTGCCACCAGCAGAGTGGGAGGGAACACTGAAGCTTTCTTT. Translation: CATSRVGGNTEAFF. Supplemented by reference TRBV15 and TRBJ1-1, the full variable domain reads DAMVIQNPRYQVTQFGKPVTLSCSQTLNHNVMYWYQQKSSQAPKLLFHYYDKDFNNEADTPDNFQSRRPNTSFCFLDIRSPGLGDTAMYLCATSRVGGNTEAFFGQGTRLTVV.

This clone was counted a single time. The CDR3, as DNA: TGCAGCTCATCCGGGACAGGGACAGATACGCAGTATTTT. Amino acids: CSSSGTGTDTQYF. The chain has TRBV29-1 and TRBJ2-3; 9 nucleotides match TRBD1. The CDR3 totals 13 residues. J gave up 3 bases and V 8 bases, and 6 bases lay outside the gene matches. Germline CDR1 is SQVTM and CDR2 is ANQGSEA.

V gene TRBV7-9 combines with J gene TRBJ2-3; D is undetermined. Germline loops: CDR1 SEHNR, CDR2 FQNEAQ (reference sequence). The length of the CDR3 is 15 residues. V lost 1 base to trimming and J lost 5 bases, with 13 bases between them. The CDR3 nucleotides read TGTGCCAGCAGCTTAGGACTCCCTGGGATAGATACGCAGTATTTT. It codes for CASSLGLPGIDTQYF.

The chain has TRBV7-2 and TRBJ2-7; no definite D call. Trimming stripped 4 bases from V and 6 bases from J, with 13 bases between. From germline, CDR1 is SGHTA and CDR2 FQGNSA. CDR3 size: 13 residues. The CDR3 nucleotides read TGTGCCAGCAGCTCCTACAGCGTCGGCGAGCAGTACTTC. Translated, it gives CASSSYSVGEQYF.

The J gene is TRBJ1-1, the V gene TRBV6-2 or TRBV6-3; 7 bases are shared with TRBD1. With V trimmed by 3 bases and J by 10 bases, 14 bases remained unmatched. This CDR3 contains 15 residues. Germline-derived CDR1 and CDR2 are MNHEY and SVGEGT. The CDR3 spells CASSYSGRGGRGAFF. The CDR3 coding sequence is TGTGCCAGCAGTTATAGCGGTCGAGGGGGCCGAGGAGCTTTCTTT.

This chain connects TRBV11-3 to TRBJ1-1, with D unclear. CDR3 length equals 18 residues. V lost 3 bases, J lost 0 bases, and 20 bases lay in between. Germline CDR1 is SGHNT and CDR2 is YENEEA. DNA of the CDR3: TGTGCCAGCAGCTTGTCAAGGCCGTATTATCCTATGAACACTGAAGCTTTCTTT. It is translated as CASSLSRPYYPMNTEAFF. The whole variable domain, filled in from reference TRBV11-3 and TRBJ1-1, reads EAGVVQSPRYKIIEKKQPVAFWCNPISGHNTLYWYLQNLGQGPELLIRYENEEAVDDSQLPKDRFSAERLKGVDSTLKIQPAELGDSAVYLCASSLSRPYYPMNTEAFFGQGTRLTVV.

This clone was counted a few times. This chain connects TRBV11-2 to TRBJ1-6; no clear D gene. CDR1 SGHAT and CDR2 FQNNGV come from the germline V gene. The CDR3 contains 17 residues. Trimming shortened V by 5 bases and J by 0 bases, and 14 bases separated the two germline ends. CDR3 DNA sequence: TGTGCCAGCAGCCCCCGACCGAGTTTCTCCTATAATTCACCCCTCCACTTT. Encoded protein: CASSPRPSFSYNSPLHF.

This chain uses TRBV4-2 with TRBJ2-7, with D maybe TRBD1 (6 bases). V was pared by 1 base and J by 0 bases, with 13 bases between. Per the germline V gene, CDR1 is LGHNA and CDR2 is YNFKEQ. The CDR3 is made up of 16 amino acids. CDR3 nucleotide sequence: TGTGCCAGCAGCCAAGGGTTAGGACAGAACTCCTACGAGCAGTACTTC. Its protein product is CASSQGLGQNSYEQYF.

A single count supports this clone. The V and J genes are TRBV7-2 and TRBJ1-1; possible D gene TRBD1, 5 bases. The CDR3 length is 13 residues. The germline V gene has CDR1 SGHTA and CDR2 FQGNSA. V lost 4 bases and J 4 bases, leaving 10 bases between the germline ends. In nucleotides, the CDR3 is TGTGCCAGCAGCTCAGGGTACAGCACTGAAGCTTTCTTT. Protein: CASSSGYSTEAFF. Filled out from reference TRBV7-2 and TRBJ1-1, the complete variable domain reads GAGVSQSPSNKVTEKGKDVELRCDPISGHTALYWYRQSLGQGLEFLIYFQGNSAPDKSGLPSDRFSAERTGGSVSTLTIQRTQQEDSAVYLCASSSGYSTEAFFGQGTRLTVV.

The chain has TRBV5-5 and TRBJ2-6; maybe TRBD2 (5 bases). CDR1 and CDR2 (germline): SGHKS, YYEKEE (reference sequence). V was cut by 0 bases and J by 3 bases, with 16 bases left in between. The CDR3 covers 18 residues. The CDR3 is CASSLGAITGSGANVLTF. CDR3 nucleotide sequence: TGTGCCAGCAGCTTGGGAGCGATTACGGGAAGTGGGGCCAACGTCCTGACTTTC.

The CDR3 protein is CASSLEGNGQPQHF. CDR3 DNA sequence: TGCGCCAGCAGCTTGGAAGGGAATGGGCAGCCCCAGCATTTT. The gene calls are TRBV5-1 and TRBJ1-5; no firm D call. CDR1 and CDR2 from the germline V gene are SGHRS and YFSETQ. There are 14 residues in the CDR3. The germline V and J ends were trimmed by 0 bases and 7 bases, with 11 bases remaining between them.